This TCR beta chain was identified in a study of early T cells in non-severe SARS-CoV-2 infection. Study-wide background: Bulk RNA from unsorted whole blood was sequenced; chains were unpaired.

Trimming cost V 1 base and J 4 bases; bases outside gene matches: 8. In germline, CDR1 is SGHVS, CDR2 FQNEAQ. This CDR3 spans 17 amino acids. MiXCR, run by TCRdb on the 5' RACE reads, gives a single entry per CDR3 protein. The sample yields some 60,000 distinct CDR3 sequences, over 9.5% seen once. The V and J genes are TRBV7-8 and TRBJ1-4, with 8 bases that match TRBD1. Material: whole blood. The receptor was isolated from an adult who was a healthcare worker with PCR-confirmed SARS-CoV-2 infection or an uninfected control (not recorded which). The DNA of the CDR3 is TGTGCCAGCAGCTTAGATCCGGGACAGGCGATTAATGAAAAACTGTTTTTT. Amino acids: CASSLDPGQAINEKLFF.